These 12 T cell receptor beta chains came from one sample sequenced in a study of blood T cells in healthy people across ages. PCR was performed a second time for about 7 to 11 cycles using a sample-barcoded 5' primer and a J-beta primer mix. Using its own MiXCR run on the 5' RACE reads, TCRdb lists one record per CDR3 protein. Among over 1,500,000 distinct CDR3 sequences listed, about 50% were seen once. Sequencing was carried out using blood. These receptors came from a woman in her thirties or forties in good health.

The chain couples TRBV6-5 to TRBJ1-2; TRBD1 agrees at 7 bases. Germline loops: CDR1 MNHEY, CDR2 SVGAGI. The CDR3 length is 17 residues. J lost 5 bases, V lost 4 bases, and 16 bases had no gene match. CDR3 region: CASSSTFPGQNLYGYTF. In nucleotides, the CDR3 is TGTGCCAGCAGTTCCACATTCCCGGGACAGAACCTTTATGGCTACACCTTC.

This clonotype was observed once. V is TRBV5-1 and J is TRBJ2-1, with D possibly matching TRBD2 (6 bases). The CDR3 is 17 amino acids. Per germline, CDR1 SGHRS and CDR2 YFSETQ. Deletions cut 0 bases from V and 8 bases from J, with 21 bases between. The CDR3 loop is CASSLDRTHPERDEQFF. Written as DNA, the CDR3 is TGCGCCAGCAGCTTGGACAGGACGCACCCCGAGCGGGATGAGCAGTTCTTC.

As concerns this clonotype: Mismatch with germline at one junction end may stem from a read error. The chain carries TRBV12-3 or TRBV12-4 and TRBJ2-2; D remains unclear. This CDR3 region has 15 residues. CDR3 protein: CAGSVRTGNTGELFF. In DNA form, the CDR3 reads TGTGCCGGCAGTGTCAGGACGGGGAACACCGGGGAGCTGTTTTTT.

The chain carries TRBV4-2 and TRBJ1-2, with unresolved D. The CDR3 consists of 14 residues. Trimming removed 4 bases at V and 2 bases at J, with 11 bases between. CDR1 is LGHNA, CDR2 YNFKEQ, per germline. The CDR3 sequence is CASSRPSPNYGYTF. The CDR3 DNA follows: TGTGCCAGCAGCCGCCCTTCCCCGAACTATGGCTACACCTTC.

The chain couples TRBV20-1 to TRBJ2-5; 10 bases match TRBD2. The CDR3 runs to 16 residues. CDR1 and CDR2 from the germline V gene are DFQATT and SNEGSKA (reference sequence). With V trimmed by 6 bases and J by 11 bases, 21 bases remained unmatched. CDR3 region: CSAPNSPSGGAHEQYF. The CDR3 bases are TGCAGTGCCCCAAACAGCCCTAGCGGGGGAGCCCATGAGCAGTACTTC.

This clonotype showed up just a few times. The rearrangement joins TRBV7-2 to TRBJ2-7, with 10 nucleotides matching TRBD2. J gave up 3 bases and V 5 bases, and 7 bases lay outside the gene matches. The CDR3 is 15 residues long. The germline CDR1 and CDR2 sequences are SGHTA and FQGNSA. The CDR3, as DNA: TGTGCCAGCAGCCCTGTAGCGGGGGGCGTCTACGAGCAGTACTTC. It yields the protein CASSPVAGGVYEQYF.

This clonotype was found a few times. V is TRBV12-3 or TRBV12-4 and J is TRBJ2-5, with 7 bases lining up with TRBD2. This CDR3 is 15 amino acids long. V lost 6 bases to trimming and J lost 3 bases; unmatched junction nucleotides: 10. In DNA, the CDR3 is TGTGCCAGCAGCCCGGGGGGAGGGAGAGAAGAGACCCAGTACTTC. This encodes CASSPGGGREETQYF.

The V gene is TRBV6-5, the J gene TRBJ2-1; D is uncertain. This CDR3 region has 12 residues. Between the trimmed V and J ends, which lost 3 bases and 9 bases, there was a span of 9 bases. Germline CDR1 is MNHEY and CDR2 is SVGAGI. The CDR3: CASSYTGSEQFF. Written as DNA, the CDR3 is TGTGCCAGCAGTTATACGGGTAGTGAGCAGTTCTTC.

This clonotype turned up a few times. J is TRBJ2-1 and V is TRBV18; 7 nucleotides line up with TRBD1. Unmatched junction bases numbered 4, after V lost 2 bases and J lost 0 bases. The germline V gene encodes CDR1 KGHSH and CDR2 LQKENI. The CDR3 is 16 residues long. The CDR3 loop reads CASSPATGFSYNEQFF. In DNA form, the CDR3 reads TGTGCCAGCTCACCAGCGACAGGGTTCTCCTACAATGAGCAGTTCTTC.

This chain connects TRBV20-1 to TRBJ1-2; D is undetermined. This CDR3 has 18 amino acids. V gave up 2 bases and J gave up 2 bases, with 24 bases separating them. Germline CDR1 reads DFQATT; CDR2 reads SNEGSKA (reference sequence). The CDR3 is CSARLKGRAHDINYGYTF. The CDR3 DNA follows: TGCAGTGCTAGATTGAAGGGTCGAGCTCACGATATCAACTATGGCTACACCTTC.

The chain's CDR3 is CASSFPPSTGGNQPQHF. The CDR3 bases are TGTGCCAGCAGTTTTCCACCCTCGACAGGGGGTAATCAGCCCCAGCATTTT. This chain joins TRBV28 and TRBJ1-5; the match to TRBD1 covers 9 bases. Unmatched junction bases numbered 10, after V lost 3 bases and J lost 4 bases. Germline-derived CDR1 and CDR2 are MDHEN and SYDVKM. The length of the CDR3 is 17 residues. Variable domain in full (rest from reference TRBV28 and TRBJ1-5): DVKVTQSSRYLVKRTGEKVFLECVQDMDHENMFWYRQDPGLGLRLIYFSYDVKMKEKGDIPEGYSVSREKKERFSLILESASTNQTSMYLCASSFPPSTGGNQPQHFGDGTRLSIL.

The CDR3: CASSGSMETQYF. The CDR3, as DNA: TGTGCCAGCAGTGGAAGTATGGAGACCCAGTACTTC. J is TRBJ2-5 and V is TRBV9; no clear D. The ends were cut back, 5 bases at V and 5 bases at J, with 10 bases in the middle. The CDR3 covers 12 residues. Germline CDR1 SGDLS, CDR2 YYNGEE.